The sequence of this TCR beta chain was determined in a study of shared T cell receptors in the human thymus. Produced via immunoSEQ multiplex PCR; TCRdb's table is partial and in-frame only. The table includes roughly 560,000 clones, 70% to 80% detected once. Germline assignment: CDR1 PRHDT and CDR2 FYEKMQ (reference sequence). V lost 2 bases, J lost 4 bases, and 12 bases lay in between. CDR3 length equals 14 residues. This same sample was also taken into another study, of human thymus T cells. That work adds: Thymic material originated from resections removed in the course of corrective heart surgery. Seemingly biased V and J gene usage marked thymic and blood repertoires.

This chain links TRBV13 with TRBJ2-7, with unresolved D. This receptor was identified in a boy younger than two with a congenital heart defect. The source material was thymocytes. CDR3 DNA sequence: TGTGCCAGCAGCTTATTCGAGAGCCCGTACGAGCAGTACTTC. It translates to CASSLFESPYEQYF.